This record looks at one T cell receptor beta chain sequence and its context. This sample is drawn from a study of blood T cell repertoires in COVID-19. The overall study: Sources were T cells, B-cell-depleted T cells, or PBMCs; the material itself was cDNA or gDNA.

Here immunoSEQ multiplex PCR was the method, and the copy in TCRdb shows in-frame clones only, minus some. The profile covers 200,000 to 250,000 clones, with around 90% appearing a single time and 10% to 15% taken by the ten largest. Germline V gene sequence: CDR1 MNHEY, CDR2 SVGAGI. V gave up 8 bases and J gave up 3 bases, with 10 bases separating them. This CDR3 is built from 12 residues. Source material: peripheral blood. This receptor was obtained from a woman under 30 who had recovered from COVID-19. This rearrangement joins TRBV6-5 to TRBJ1-1; D is ambiguous. The CDR3 DNA reads as TGTGCCAGCCCACAGAGGGACACTGAAGCTTTCTTT. Its protein product is CASPQRDTEAFF.